These 14 T cell receptor beta chains came from one sample sequenced in a study of OX40 agonist ivuxolimab in advanced cancers. The data were produced by immunoSEQ multiplex PCR, yet TCRdb's version contains in-frame clones alone and is incomplete. This sample has approximately 90,000 clones, with nearly 90% found just once. The sample consisted of CD4+ or CD8+ T cells sorted from blood, taken in a trial of the OX40 agonist ivuxolimab. The receptor set was obtained from an adult with an advanced solid tumor such as melanoma, head and neck, liver or kidney cancer.

This chain uses TRBV19 with TRBJ2-6; D not resolved. The V end lost 3 bases, the J end lost 0 bases, and 9 bases lay between the germline ends. The V gene's germline CDR1 is LNHDA and CDR2 SQIVND (reference sequence). This CDR3 has 16 residues. CDR3: CASSIKWFSGANVLTF. CDR3 nucleotides: TGTGCCAGTAGTATCAAGTGGTTCTCTGGGGCCAACGTCCTGACTTTC. Combining the CDR3 with reference TRBV19 and TRBJ2-6 gives the whole variable domain DGGITQSPKYLFRKEGQNVTLSCEQNLNHDAMYWYRQDPGQGLRLIYYSQIVNDFQKGDIAEGYSVSREKKESFPLTVTSAQKNPTAFYLCASSIKWFSGANVLTFGAGSRLTVL.

V is TRBV6-5 and J is TRBJ1-1; 11 bases agree with TRBD1. V dropped 5 bases and J dropped 7; count of bases not matched to a gene: 6. The CDR3 is 14 amino acids. Per the germline V gene, CDR1 is MNHEY and CDR2 is SVGAGI. CDR3 amino acids: CASSTRDRGVEAFF. The CDR3 nucleotides are TGTGCCAGCAGTACTCGGGACAGGGGGGTTGAAGCTTTCTTT.

This clone was counted a single time. This rearrangement joins TRBV15 to TRBJ1-4; D not resolved. Trimming took 3 bases from V and 1 from J, leaving 3 bases between them. This CDR3 contains 13 residues. Germline V gives CDR1 LNHNV, CDR2 YYDKDF (reference sequence). The CDR3 region has the DNA TGTGCCACCAGCAGTAGAACTAATGAAAAACTGTTTTTT. Translation: CATSSRTNEKLFF.

The chain combines TRBV7-6 with TRBJ2-1; D is perhaps TRBD1 or TRBD2 (5 bases each). Trimming stripped 3 bases from V and 2 bases from J, with 11 bases between. CDR1 SGHVS and CDR2 FNYEAQ come from the germline V gene. This CDR3 spans 15 amino acids. DNA for the CDR3: TGTGCCAGCAGCTTGGACCCGGGGCCCTACAATGAGCAGTTCTTC. Encoded protein: CASSLDPGPYNEQFF.

The V call is TRBV10-3, the J call TRBJ1-3, with 8 bases matching TRBD1. With V trimmed by 6 bases and J by 3 bases, 7 bases remained unmatched. CDR1 and CDR2 (germline): ENHRY, SYGVKD. The CDR3 extends over 15 amino acids. DNA of the CDR3: TGTGCCATCAGGACGGCCGGACAGGGTGGAAACACCATATATTTT. Translating it yields CAIRTAGQGGNTIYF.

This clone was counted between two and nine times. The rearrangement links TRBV11-2 to TRBJ2-7; 8 bases are a match to TRBD2. With V trimmed by 4 bases and J by 4 bases, 12 bases remained unmatched. The CDR3 spans 16 residues. Germline CDR1 and CDR2: SGHAT and FQNNGV. This chain's CDR3 is CASSSRLLGGGYEQYF. In DNA, the CDR3 is TGTGCCAGCAGCTCCCGCCTGCTCGGGGGGGGGTACGAGCAGTACTTC. The full variable domain, rest sourced from reference TRBV11-2 and TRBJ2-7, is EAGVAQSPRYKIIEKRQSVAFWCNPISGHATLYWYQQILGQGPKLLIQFQNNGVVDDSQLPKDRFSAERLKGVDSTLKIQPAKLEDSAVYLCASSSRLLGGGYEQYFGPGTRLTVT.

CDR3 loop: CASSRDRGETQYF. The DNA for the CDR3 is TGTGCCAGCAGCCGGGACAGGGGAGAGACCCAGTACTTC. The chain is built from TRBV27 and TRBJ2-5; 10 nucleotides line up with TRBD1. V dropped 6 bases and J dropped 4; count of bases not matched to a gene: 2. Germline CDR1 and CDR2: MNHEY and SMNVEV (reference sequence). The CDR3 has 13 residues.

V usage is TRBV19 and J usage is TRBJ2-5; possible D gene TRBD2, 5 bases. CDR1 is LNHDA and CDR2 is SQIVND in the germline V gene (reference sequence). V was trimmed by 2 bases and J by 5 bases, leaving 15 bases between them. The CDR3 extends over 15 amino acids. CDR3 nucleotide sequence: TGTGCCAGTAGTATACGTAGGGTCGGAGGTGAGACCCAGTACTTC. Translated: CASSIRRVGGETQYF.

The chain has TRBV7-2 and TRBJ2-3, with 12 nucleotides matching TRBD2. The CDR3 is made up of 15 amino acids. With 4 bases clipped from V and 4 bases from J, the junction kept 3 bases outside the gene matches. Germline V gene data show CDR1 as SGHTA and CDR2 as FQGNSA. The DNA of the CDR3 is TGTGCCAGCAGCTCACTAGCGGGGGGCCCAGATACGCAGTATTTT. Translation gives CASSSLAGGPDTQYF.

V gene TRBV28 combines with J gene TRBJ2-3, with 7 bases identical to TRBD2. The CDR3 runs to 14 residues. The J segment lost 5 bases and the V segment lost 4 bases, leaving 6 bases of the junction unmatched. CDR1 and CDR2 (germline): MDHEN, SYDVKM. The CDR3 protein is CASSSSGLEDTQYF. Here the CDR3 DNA reads TGTGCCAGCAGTTCGTCTGGACTAGAAGATACGCAGTATTTT.

The V gene is TRBV29-1, the J gene TRBJ2-3; D gene uncertain. This CDR3 has 13 amino acids. V shed 1 base and J shed 9 bases, with 14 bases lying between them. Germline CDR1 is SQVTM and CDR2 is ANQGSEA. The CDR3 nucleotides read TGCAGCGTTGAAGTCGTATCCCCCGGAACGCAGTATTTT. Residues: CSVEVVSPGTQYF.

The rearrangement uses TRBV5-6 and TRBJ2-5, with D perhaps matching TRBD1 (5 bases). Germline CDR1 reads SGHDT; CDR2 reads YYEEEE. The CDR3 has 15 amino acids. Trimming left V 4 bases short and J 2 bases short, with 15 bases between. The CDR3 DNA is TGTGCCAGCAGCCTCATTGGCAGGGAACAAGAGACCCAGTACTTC. It encodes CASSLIGREQETQYF.

V usage is TRBV4-3 and J usage is TRBJ2-7; D possibly matches TRBD1 or TRBD2 (6 bases each). The CDR3 spans 15 residues. CDR1 is LGHNA and CDR2 is YSLEER in the germline V gene. V gave up 0 bases and J gave up 6 bases, with 15 bases separating them. The CDR3 DNA follows: TGCGCCAGCAGCCAAGACGGGGGCCTCTCCGGCGAGCAGTACTTC. Protein: CASSQDGGLSGEQYF.

V usage is TRBV9 and J usage is TRBJ1-1, with D uncertain. The CDR3 loop spans 15 amino acids. Looked up from germline, CDR1 is SGDLS and CDR2 is YYNGEE. Trimming took off 0 bases at V and 0 bases at J, with 9 bases between the two ends. DNA for the CDR3: TGTGCCAGCAGCGTAGGGGTGGGGTTGAACACTGAAGCTTTCTTT. Its protein is CASSVGVGLNTEAFF.